The TCR beta chain described here comes from a study of response to subunit inactivated influenza vaccine. The ends were cut back, 4 bases at V and 5 bases at J, with 14 bases in the middle. From germline, CDR1 is SEHNR and CDR2 FQNEAQ (reference sequence). The CDR3 covers 14 residues. This clonotype has more than one count but fewer than ten. TCRdb reanalysed the RT-PCR reads using MiXCR and keeps one entry per CDR3 protein. The sample comprises roughly 700,000 distinct CDR3 sequences, approximately 14% of which are singletons, and roughly 12% rests with the top ten. The sample consisted of PBMCs from blood, taken roughly 13 days after vaccination. V is TRBV7-9 and J is TRBJ2-5; D perhaps matches TRBD1 (7 bases). This receptor was taken from a man aged 50 to 60 who received an inactivated influenza vaccine. The DNA of the CDR3 is TGTGCCAGCAGCTCGACCGCAGGGGGGGAGACCCAGTACTTC. Translated, it gives CASSSTAGGETQYF. The variable domain in full, completed from reference TRBV7-9 and TRBJ2-5, reads DTGVSQNPRHKITKRGQNVTFRCDPISEHNRLYWYRQTLGQGPEFLTYFQNEAQLEKSRLLSDRFSAERPKGSFSTLEIQRTEQGDSAMYLCASSSTAGGETQYFGPGTRLLVL.